The entry below describes one T cell receptor beta chain. This record comes from a study of blood T cells in healthy people across ages. It was with a sample-barcoded 5' primer and a J-beta primer mix that a second PCR of roughly 6 to 11 cycles was run. Each of the samples gave a minimum of 2.5 million paired-end reads that contained CDR3. TCRdb called the 5' RACE reads again in MiXCR, with one record for every CDR3 protein. Altogether about 800,000 distinct CDR3 sequences are present, more than 20% being singletons, with the ten largest covering roughly 3.8%. The V end lost 4 bases, the J end lost 3 bases, and 12 bases lay between the germline ends. CDR3 length: 13 amino acids. In germline, CDR1 is SQVTM, CDR2 ANQGSEA. Separately, the same data were catalogued under a study of T cells of mothers and their children. From that study: A few healthy Caucasian mothers served as donors, and their six children did as well. The TCR beta CDR3 read count exceeded 9.5 million for each mother and was around 3.1 million for each child. The analysis detected no persistent microchimeric T cell clones.

The clonotype was recovered from a boy aged 10-17 years in good health. The sequenced material came from blood. The chain recombines TRBV29-1 with TRBJ1-2, with D maybe TRBD1 (5 bases). The CDR3 coding sequence is TGCAGCGTTGCTGGGGGTAGTGACTATGGCTACACCTTC. Translated, it gives CSVAGGSDYGYTF.